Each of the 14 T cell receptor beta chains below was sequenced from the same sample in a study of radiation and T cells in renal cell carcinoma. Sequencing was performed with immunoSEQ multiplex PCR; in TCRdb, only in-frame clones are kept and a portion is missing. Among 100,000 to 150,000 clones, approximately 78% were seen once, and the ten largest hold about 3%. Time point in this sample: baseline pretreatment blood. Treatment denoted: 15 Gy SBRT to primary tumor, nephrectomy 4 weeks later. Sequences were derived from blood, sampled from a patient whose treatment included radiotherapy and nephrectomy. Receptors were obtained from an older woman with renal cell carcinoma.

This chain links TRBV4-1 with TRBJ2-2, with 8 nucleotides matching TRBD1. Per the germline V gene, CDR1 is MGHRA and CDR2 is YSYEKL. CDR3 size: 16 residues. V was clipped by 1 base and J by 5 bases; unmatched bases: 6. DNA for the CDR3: TGCGCCAGCAGCCAAGGCTCCAGGGGGCTTACCGGGGAGCTGTTTTTT. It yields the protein CASSQGSRGLTGELFF.

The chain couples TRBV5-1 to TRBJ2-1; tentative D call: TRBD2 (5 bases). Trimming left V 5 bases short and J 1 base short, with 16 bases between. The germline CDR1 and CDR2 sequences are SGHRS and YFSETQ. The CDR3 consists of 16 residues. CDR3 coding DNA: TGCGCCAGCAGTTCCCGTATTCCGGGATCCTACAATGAGCAGTTCTTC. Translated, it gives CASSSRIPGSYNEQFF.

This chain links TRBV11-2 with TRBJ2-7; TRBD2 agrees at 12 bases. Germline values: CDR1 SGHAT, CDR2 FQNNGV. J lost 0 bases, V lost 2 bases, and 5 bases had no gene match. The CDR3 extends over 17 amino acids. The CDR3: CASSLLGLAGVSYEQYF. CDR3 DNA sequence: TGTGCCAGCAGCTTATTGGGACTAGCGGGTGTCTCCTACGAGCAGTACTTC.

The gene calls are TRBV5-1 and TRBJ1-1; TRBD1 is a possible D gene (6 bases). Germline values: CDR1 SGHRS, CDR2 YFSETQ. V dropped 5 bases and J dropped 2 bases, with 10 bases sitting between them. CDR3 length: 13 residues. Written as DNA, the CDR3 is TGCGCCAGCAGTCTGGACAGTAACACTGAAGCTTTCTTT. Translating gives CASSLDSNTEAFF. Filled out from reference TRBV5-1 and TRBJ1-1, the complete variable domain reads KAGVTQTPRYLIKTRGQQVTLSCSPISGHRSVSWYQQTPGQGLQFLFEYFSETQRNKGNFPGRFSGRQFSNSRSEMNVSTLELGDSALYLCASSLDSNTEAFFGQGTRLTVV.

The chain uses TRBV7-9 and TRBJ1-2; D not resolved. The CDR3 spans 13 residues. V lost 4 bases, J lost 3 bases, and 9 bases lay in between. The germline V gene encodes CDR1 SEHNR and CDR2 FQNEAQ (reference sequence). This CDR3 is CASSSGSYYGYTF. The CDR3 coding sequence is TGTGCCAGCAGCTCTGGGAGTTACTATGGCTACACCTTC.

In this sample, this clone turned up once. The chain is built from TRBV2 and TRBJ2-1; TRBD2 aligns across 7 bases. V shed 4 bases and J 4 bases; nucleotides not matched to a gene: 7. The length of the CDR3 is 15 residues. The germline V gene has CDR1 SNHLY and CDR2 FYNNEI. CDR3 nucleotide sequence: TGTGCCAGCAGTGTAGGAGGGAGGGCGTACAATGAGCAGTTCTTC. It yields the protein CASSVGGRAYNEQFF.

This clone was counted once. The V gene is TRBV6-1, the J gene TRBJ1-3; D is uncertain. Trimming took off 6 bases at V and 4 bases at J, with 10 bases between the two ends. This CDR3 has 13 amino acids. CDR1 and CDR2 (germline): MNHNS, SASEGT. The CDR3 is CASSADIGNTIYF. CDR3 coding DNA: TGTGCCAGCAGCGCAGACATCGGAAACACCATATATTTT.

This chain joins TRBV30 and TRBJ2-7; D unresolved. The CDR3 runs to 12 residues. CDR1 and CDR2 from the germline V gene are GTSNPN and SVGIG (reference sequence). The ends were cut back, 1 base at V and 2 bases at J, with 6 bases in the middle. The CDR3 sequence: CAWSEDTYEQYF. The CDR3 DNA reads TGTGCCTGGAGTGAAGACACCTACGAGCAGTACTTC.

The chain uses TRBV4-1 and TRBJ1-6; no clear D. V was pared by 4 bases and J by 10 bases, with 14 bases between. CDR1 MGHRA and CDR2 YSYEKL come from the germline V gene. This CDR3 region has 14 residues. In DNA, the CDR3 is TGCGCCAGCAGCCCCCTTGGGTCGGGGTCACCCCTCCACTTT. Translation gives CASSPLGSGSPLHF.

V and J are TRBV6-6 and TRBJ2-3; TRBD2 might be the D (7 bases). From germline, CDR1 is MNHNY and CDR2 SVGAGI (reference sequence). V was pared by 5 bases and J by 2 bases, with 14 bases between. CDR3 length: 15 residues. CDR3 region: CASSEGGPYTDTQYF. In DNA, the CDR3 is TGTGCCAGCAGTGAGGGGGGGCCCTACACAGATACGCAGTATTTT.

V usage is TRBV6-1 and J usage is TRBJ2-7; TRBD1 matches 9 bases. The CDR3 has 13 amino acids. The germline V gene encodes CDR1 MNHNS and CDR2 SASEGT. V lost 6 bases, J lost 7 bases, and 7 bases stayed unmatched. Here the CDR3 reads CASRSPGTGEQYF. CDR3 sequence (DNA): TGTGCCAGCAGGAGCCCCGGGACAGGGGAGCAGTACTTC.

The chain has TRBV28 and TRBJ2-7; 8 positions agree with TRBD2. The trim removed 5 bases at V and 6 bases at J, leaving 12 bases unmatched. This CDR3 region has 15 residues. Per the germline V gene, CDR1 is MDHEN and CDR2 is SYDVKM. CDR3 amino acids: CASSPRAGGGSEQYF. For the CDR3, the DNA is TGTGCCAGCAGTCCCAGGGCGGGGGGTGGTAGCGAGCAGTACTTC.

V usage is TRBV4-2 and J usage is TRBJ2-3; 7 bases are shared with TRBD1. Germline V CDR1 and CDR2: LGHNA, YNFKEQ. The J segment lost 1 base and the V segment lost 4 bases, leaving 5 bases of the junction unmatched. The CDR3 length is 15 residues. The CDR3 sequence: CASSPRGRGTDTQYF. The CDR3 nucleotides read TGTGCCAGCAGCCCAAGGGGGCGAGGCACAGATACGCAGTATTTT.

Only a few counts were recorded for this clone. The CDR3 is CASSLAGRRRTEAFF. CDR3 DNA: TGCGCCAGCAGCTTGGCGGGACGGAGAAGGACTGAAGCTTTCTTT. The chain carries TRBV5-1 and TRBJ1-1; TRBD1 is a possible D gene (5 bases). Germline CDR1 SGHRS, CDR2 YFSETQ. The CDR3 sequence is 15 residues long. Deletions cut 0 bases from V and 5 bases from J, with 14 bases between.